In this sample, the clone carrying this T cell receptor beta chain turned up a few times. The data were taken from a study of cytomegalovirus exposure and HLA in healthy donors. Study in general: Caucasian-associated ancestry cluster membership applied to about 77% of under 450 genotyped donors.

It was with 60 Vbeta and 13 Jbeta primers that the PCR ran. Here immunoSEQ multiplex PCR was the method, and the copy in TCRdb shows in-frame clones only, minus some. The sample has around 130,000 clones; about 84% are singletons. The V gene lost 6 bases and the J gene lost 1 base, with 9 bases spanning the gap. The CDR3 has 13 amino acids. Germline V lookup: CDR1 MNHEY, CDR2 SVGAGI. The V gene is TRBV6-5, the J gene TRBJ1-1; D is unresolved. Input material: PBMCs. This TCR derives from a boy younger than 18 in good health and CMV-seronegative. The CDR3: CASSSGRNTEAFF. CDR3 in DNA: TGTGCCAGCAGCTCGGGGAGGAACACTGAAGCTTTCTTT.